The clone carrying this T cell receptor (beta chain) was found many times. What it binds is unknown. The data derive from a study of Graves' ophthalmopathy and Graves' hyperthyroidism. Regarding the study as a whole: Ophthalmopathy progression cases were predicted by the model with 55% to 71% sensitivity and 72% to 85% specificity. In blood appeared most of the expanded thyroid clonotypes whose frequency exceeded 0.001.

TCR beta CDR3 regions were amplified from RNA transcripts. Scientists carried out first-round RT-PCR using HTBI primers and then a second-round multiplex PCR. TCRdb fed the multiplex PCR reads into MiXCR, producing one record per CDR3 protein. The sample shows roughly 480,000 distinct CDR3 sequences, 13% to 15% of them seen only once. Exclusion applied to patients with other autoimmune diseases, uncontrolled infections, pregnancy or lactation. Clinical symptoms, serum thyroxine, TRAb, thyroid ultrasound and orbital computed tomography formed the basis of diagnosis. The sequence came from a woman in her thirties with Graves' ophthalmopathy. Sequenced sample: blood.

The CDR3 DNA sequence: TGCAGCGTGTTAGCGGAATACGAGCAGTACTTC. It encodes CSVLAEYEQYF. The rearrangement joins TRBV29-1 to TRBJ2-7; D is possibly TRBD2 (6 bases). Germline assignment: CDR1 SQVTM and CDR2 ANQGSEA. The CDR3 consists of 11 residues. V was clipped by 6 bases and J by 4 bases, with 10 bases between them.